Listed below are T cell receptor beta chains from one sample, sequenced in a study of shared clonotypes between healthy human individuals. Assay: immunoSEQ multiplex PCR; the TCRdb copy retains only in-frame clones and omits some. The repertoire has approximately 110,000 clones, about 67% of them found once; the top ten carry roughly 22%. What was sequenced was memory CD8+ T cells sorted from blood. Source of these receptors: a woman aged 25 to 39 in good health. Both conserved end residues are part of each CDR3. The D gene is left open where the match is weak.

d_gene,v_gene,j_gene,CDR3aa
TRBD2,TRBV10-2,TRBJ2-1,CASSESGRASEQFF
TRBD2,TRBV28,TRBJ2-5,CASSLSGVSGETQYF
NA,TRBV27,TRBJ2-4,CASSHRWAKNIQYF
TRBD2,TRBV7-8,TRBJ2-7,CASSTIAGVSYEQYF
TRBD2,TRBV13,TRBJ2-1,CASSLEGLAGYNEQFF
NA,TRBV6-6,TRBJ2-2,CASSPQGTGELFF
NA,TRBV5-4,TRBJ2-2,CASSLYRGRVTGELFF
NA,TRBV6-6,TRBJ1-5,CASSYLPGAHQPQHF
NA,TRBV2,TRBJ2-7,CASSSALGSLYEQYF
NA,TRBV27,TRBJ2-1,CASSVVGRRPEQFF
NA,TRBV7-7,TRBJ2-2,CASSLRGRVTRDTGELFF
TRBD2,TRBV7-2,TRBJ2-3,CASSLEGLVRTLTDTQYF
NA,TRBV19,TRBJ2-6,CASSIETGSGANVLTF